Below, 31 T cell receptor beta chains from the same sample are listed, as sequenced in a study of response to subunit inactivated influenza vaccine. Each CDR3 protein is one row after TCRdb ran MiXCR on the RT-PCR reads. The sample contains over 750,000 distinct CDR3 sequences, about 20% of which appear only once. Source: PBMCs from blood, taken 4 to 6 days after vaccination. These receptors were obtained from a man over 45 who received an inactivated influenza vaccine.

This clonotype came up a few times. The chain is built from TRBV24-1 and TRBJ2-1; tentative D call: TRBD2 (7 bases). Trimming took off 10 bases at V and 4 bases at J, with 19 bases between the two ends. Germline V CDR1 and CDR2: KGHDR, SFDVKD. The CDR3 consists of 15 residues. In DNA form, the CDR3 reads TGTGCCACAGGGGGGGACGGTGGACAATACAATGAGCAGTTCTTC. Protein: CATGGDGGQYNEQFF.

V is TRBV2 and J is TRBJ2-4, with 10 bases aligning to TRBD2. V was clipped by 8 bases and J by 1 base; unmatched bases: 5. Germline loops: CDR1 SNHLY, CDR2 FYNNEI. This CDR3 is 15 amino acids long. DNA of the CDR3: TGTGCCAGCGGGCAGACTAGCGGGGCCAAAAACATTCAGTACTTC. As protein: CASGQTSGAKNIQYF.

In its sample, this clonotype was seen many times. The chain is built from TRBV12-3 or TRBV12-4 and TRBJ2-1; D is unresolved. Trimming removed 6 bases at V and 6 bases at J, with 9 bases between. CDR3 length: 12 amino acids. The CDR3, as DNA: TGTGCCAGCAGCCCCGAAGGCAATGAGCAGTTCTTC. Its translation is CASSPEGNEQFF.

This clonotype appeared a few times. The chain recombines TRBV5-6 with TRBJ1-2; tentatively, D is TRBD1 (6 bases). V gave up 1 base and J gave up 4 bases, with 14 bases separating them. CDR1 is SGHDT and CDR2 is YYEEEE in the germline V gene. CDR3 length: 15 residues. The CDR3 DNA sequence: TGTGCCAGCAGCTTGAGTTTAGGGACATCCTATGGCTACACCTTC. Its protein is CASSLSLGTSYGYTF.

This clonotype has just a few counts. The CDR3 sequence is CASSSSGASSYEQYF. The CDR3 DNA follows: TGTGCCAGCAGTTCTAGCGGGGCGAGCTCCTACGAGCAGTACTTC. The chain couples TRBV28 to TRBJ2-7; 9 nucleotides agree with TRBD2. CDR1 is MDHEN and CDR2 is SYDVKM in the germline V gene. Trimming removed 4 bases from V and 0 bases from J; junction bases left unmatched: 4. CDR3 length equals 15 residues.

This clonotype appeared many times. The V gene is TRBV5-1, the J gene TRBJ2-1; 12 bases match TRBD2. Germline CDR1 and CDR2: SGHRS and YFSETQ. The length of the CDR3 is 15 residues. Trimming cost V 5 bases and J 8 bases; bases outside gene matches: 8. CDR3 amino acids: CASRPTSGGRDEQFF. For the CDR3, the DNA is TGCGCCAGCAGACCTACTAGCGGGGGGCGGGATGAGCAGTTCTTC.

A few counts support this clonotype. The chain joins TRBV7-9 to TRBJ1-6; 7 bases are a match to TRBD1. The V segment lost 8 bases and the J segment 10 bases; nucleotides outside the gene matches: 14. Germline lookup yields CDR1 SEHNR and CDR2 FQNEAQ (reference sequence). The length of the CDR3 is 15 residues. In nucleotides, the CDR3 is TGTGCCAGCGGGGAACAAGAGGGGGCGTTATCACCCCTCCACTTT. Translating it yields CASGEQEGALSPLHF.

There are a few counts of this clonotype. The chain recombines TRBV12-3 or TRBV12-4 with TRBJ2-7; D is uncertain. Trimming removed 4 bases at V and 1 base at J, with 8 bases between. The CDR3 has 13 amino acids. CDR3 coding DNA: TGTGCCAGCAGTTACGACCCTTCCTACGAGCAGTACTTC. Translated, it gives CASSYDPSYEQYF.

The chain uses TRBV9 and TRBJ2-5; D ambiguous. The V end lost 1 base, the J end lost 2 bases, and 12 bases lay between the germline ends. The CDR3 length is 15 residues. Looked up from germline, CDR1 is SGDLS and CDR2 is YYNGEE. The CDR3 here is CASSVQIGRQETQYF. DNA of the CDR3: TGTGCCAGCAGCGTACAGATAGGGCGGCAAGAGACCCAGTACTTC.

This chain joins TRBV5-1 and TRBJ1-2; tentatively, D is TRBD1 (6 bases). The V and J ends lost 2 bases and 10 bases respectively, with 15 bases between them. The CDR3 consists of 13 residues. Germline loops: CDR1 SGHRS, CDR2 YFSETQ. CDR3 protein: CASSLGGPEVYTF. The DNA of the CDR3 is TGCGCCAGCAGCTTAGGGGGTCCTGAAGTCTACACCTTC.

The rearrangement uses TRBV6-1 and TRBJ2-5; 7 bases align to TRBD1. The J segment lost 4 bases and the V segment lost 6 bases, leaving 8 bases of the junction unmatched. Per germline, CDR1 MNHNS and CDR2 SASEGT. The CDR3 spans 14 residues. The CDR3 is CASSRLGQLETQYF. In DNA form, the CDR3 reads TGTGCCAGCAGCCGCCTGGGACAGCTAGAGACCCAGTACTTC.

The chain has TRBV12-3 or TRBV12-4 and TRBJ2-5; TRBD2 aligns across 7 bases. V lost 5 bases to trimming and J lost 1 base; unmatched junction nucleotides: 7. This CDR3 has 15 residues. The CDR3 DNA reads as TGTGCCAGCAGTCCGCTAGCGGTCGGCCAAGAGACCCAGTACTTC. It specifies CASSPLAVGQETQYF.

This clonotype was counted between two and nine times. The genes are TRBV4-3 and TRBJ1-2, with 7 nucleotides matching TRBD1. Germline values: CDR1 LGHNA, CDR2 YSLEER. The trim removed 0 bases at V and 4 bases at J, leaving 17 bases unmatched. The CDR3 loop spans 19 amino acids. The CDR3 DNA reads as TGCGCCAGCAGCCAAGACCCATTGCGAGGGGGCCGCGGTGGCTATGGCTACACCTTC. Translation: CASSQDPLRGGRGGYGYTF.

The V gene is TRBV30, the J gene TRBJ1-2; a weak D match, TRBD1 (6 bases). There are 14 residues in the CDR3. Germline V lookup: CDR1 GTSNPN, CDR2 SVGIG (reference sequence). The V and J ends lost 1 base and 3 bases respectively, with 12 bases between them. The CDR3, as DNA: TGTGCCTGGAGTGAACAGGGAGGATACTATGGCTACACCTTC. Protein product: CAWSEQGGYYGYTF.

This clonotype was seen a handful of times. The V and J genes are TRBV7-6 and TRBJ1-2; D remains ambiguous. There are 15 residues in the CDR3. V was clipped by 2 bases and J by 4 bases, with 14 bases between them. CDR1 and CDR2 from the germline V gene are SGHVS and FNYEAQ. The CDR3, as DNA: TGTGCCAGCAGCTTAATAGCGGGGATGGTCTATGGCTACACCTTC. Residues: CASSLIAGMVYGYTF. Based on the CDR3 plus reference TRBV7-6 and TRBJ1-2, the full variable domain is GAGVSQSPRYKVTKRGQDVALRCDPISGHVSLYWYRQALGQGPEFLTYFNYEAQQDKSGLPNDRFSAERPEGSISTLTIQRTEQRDSAMYRCASSLIAGMVYGYTFGSGTRLTVV.

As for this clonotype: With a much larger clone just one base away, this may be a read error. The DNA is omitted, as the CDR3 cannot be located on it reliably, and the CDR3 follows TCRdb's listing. CDR3 protein: CASSFGQGSERYF. This chain links TRBV12-3 or TRBV12-4 with TRBJ2-7; the table gives TRBD1 as D, unverified against the DNA. The CDR3 sequence runs 13 residues, both termini included.

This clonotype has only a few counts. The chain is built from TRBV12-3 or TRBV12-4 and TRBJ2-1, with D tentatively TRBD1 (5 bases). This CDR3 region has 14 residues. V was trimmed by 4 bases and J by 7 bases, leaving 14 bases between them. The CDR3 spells CASSSPQGTNEQFF. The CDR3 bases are TGTGCCAGCAGTTCCCCCCAGGGAACAAATGAGCAGTTCTTC.

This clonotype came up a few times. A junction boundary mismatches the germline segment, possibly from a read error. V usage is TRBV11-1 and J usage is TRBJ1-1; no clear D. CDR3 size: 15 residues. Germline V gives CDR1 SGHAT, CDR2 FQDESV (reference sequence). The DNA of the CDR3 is TGTGCCAGCACCTTAAACGGCGGACCGAACACTGAAGCTTTCTTT. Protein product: CASTLNGGPNTEAFF.

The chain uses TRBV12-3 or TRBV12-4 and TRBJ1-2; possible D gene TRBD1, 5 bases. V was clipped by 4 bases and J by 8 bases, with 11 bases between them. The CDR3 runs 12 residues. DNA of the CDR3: TGTGCCAGCAGTTCTCGGGACGTGGGCTACACCTTC. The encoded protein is CASSSRDVGYTF.

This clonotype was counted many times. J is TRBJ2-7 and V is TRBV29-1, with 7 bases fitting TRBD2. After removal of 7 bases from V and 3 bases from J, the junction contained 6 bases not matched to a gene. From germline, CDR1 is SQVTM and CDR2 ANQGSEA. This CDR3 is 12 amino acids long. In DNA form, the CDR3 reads TGCAGCGCTCTGGGCGGGGGCTACGAGCAGTACTTC. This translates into CSALGGGYEQYF.

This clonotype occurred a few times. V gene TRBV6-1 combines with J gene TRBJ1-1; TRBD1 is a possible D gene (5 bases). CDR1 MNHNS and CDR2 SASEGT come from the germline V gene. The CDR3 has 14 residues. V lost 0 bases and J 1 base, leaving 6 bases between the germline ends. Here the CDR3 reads CASSEAQGNTEAFF. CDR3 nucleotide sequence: TGTGCCAGCAGTGAAGCGCAGGGGAACACTGAAGCTTTCTTT.

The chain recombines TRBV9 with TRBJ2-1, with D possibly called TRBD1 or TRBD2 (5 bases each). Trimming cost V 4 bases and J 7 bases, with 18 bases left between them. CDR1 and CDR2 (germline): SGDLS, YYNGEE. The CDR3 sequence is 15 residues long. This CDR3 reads CASSIDGKGSNEQFF. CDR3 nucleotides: TGTGCCAGCAGCATCGACGGGAAGGGGAGTAATGAGCAGTTCTTC.

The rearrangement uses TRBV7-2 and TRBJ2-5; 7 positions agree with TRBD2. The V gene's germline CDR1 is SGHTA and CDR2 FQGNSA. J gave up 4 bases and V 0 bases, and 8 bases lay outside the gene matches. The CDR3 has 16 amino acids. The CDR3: CASSLARGRAPETQYF. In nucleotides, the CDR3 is TGTGCCAGCAGCTTAGCGAGAGGGAGGGCCCCAGAGACCCAGTACTTC.

The CDR3 spells CASSYSVGVETQYF. The DNA of the CDR3 is TGTGCCAGCAGTTACTCCGTGGGGGTGGAGACCCAGTACTTC. The chain couples TRBV6-5 to TRBJ2-5; D is perhaps TRBD1 or TRBD2 (5 bases each). Looked up from germline, CDR1 is MNHEY and CDR2 is SVGAGI. This CDR3 is 14 amino acids long. Trimming took off 0 bases at V and 5 bases at J, with 10 bases between the two ends.

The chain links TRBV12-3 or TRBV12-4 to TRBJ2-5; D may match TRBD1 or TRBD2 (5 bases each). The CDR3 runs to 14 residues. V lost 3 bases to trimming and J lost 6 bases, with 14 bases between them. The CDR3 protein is CASSFKRRGQTQYF. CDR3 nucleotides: TGTGCCAGCAGTTTTAAGCGCCGGGGACAGACCCAGTACTTC.

The CDR3, as DNA: TGTGCCAGCAGTTGGAATCCGGCCGGGGAGCAGTACTTC. This gives the protein CASSWNPAGEQYF. This rearrangement joins TRBV28 to TRBJ2-7; D is ambiguous. Per germline, CDR1 MDHEN and CDR2 SYDVKM. The CDR3 has 13 amino acids. Trimming took 4 bases from V and 7 from J, leaving 14 bases between them.

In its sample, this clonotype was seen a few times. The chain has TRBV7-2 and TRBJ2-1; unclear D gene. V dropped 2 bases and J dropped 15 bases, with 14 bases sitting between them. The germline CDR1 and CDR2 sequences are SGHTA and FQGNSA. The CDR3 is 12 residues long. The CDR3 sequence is CASSLMAPRRFF. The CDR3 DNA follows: TGTGCCAGCAGCTTAATGGCCCCGAGGCGGTTCTTC. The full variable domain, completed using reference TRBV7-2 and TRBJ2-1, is GAGVSQSPSNKVTEKGKDVELRCDPISGHTALYWYRQSLGQGLEFLIYFQGNSAPDKSGLPSDRFSAERTGGSVSTLTIQRTQQEDSAVYLCASSLMAPRRFFGPGTRLTVL.

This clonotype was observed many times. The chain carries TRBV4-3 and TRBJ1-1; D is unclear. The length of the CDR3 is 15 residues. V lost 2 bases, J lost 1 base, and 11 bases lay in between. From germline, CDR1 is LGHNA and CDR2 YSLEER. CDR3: CASSQSARGNTEAFF. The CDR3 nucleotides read TGCGCCAGCAGCCAATCGGCTCGGGGGAACACTGAAGCTTTCTTT.

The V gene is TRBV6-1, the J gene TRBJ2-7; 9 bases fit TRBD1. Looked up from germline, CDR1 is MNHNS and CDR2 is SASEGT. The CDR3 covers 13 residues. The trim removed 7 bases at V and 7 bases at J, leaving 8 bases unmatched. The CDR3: CASTQQGAGEQYF. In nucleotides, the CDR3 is TGTGCCAGCACCCAACAGGGGGCAGGGGAGCAGTACTTC.

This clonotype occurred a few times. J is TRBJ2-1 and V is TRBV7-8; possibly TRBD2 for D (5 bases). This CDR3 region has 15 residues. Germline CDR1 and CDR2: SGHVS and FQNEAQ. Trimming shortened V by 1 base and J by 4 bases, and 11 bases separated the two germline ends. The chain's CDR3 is CASSLVQGLYNEQFF. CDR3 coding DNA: TGTGCCAGCAGCTTAGTTCAAGGACTTTACAATGAGCAGTTCTTC.

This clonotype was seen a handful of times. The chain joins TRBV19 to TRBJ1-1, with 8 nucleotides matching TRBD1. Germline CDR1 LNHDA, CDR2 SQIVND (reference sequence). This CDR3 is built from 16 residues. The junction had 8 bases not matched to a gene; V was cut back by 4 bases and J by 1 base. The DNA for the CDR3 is TGTGCCAGTAGTACGCCCAGGGGGCTCGGGAACACTGAAGCTTTCTTT. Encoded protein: CASSTPRGLGNTEAFF.